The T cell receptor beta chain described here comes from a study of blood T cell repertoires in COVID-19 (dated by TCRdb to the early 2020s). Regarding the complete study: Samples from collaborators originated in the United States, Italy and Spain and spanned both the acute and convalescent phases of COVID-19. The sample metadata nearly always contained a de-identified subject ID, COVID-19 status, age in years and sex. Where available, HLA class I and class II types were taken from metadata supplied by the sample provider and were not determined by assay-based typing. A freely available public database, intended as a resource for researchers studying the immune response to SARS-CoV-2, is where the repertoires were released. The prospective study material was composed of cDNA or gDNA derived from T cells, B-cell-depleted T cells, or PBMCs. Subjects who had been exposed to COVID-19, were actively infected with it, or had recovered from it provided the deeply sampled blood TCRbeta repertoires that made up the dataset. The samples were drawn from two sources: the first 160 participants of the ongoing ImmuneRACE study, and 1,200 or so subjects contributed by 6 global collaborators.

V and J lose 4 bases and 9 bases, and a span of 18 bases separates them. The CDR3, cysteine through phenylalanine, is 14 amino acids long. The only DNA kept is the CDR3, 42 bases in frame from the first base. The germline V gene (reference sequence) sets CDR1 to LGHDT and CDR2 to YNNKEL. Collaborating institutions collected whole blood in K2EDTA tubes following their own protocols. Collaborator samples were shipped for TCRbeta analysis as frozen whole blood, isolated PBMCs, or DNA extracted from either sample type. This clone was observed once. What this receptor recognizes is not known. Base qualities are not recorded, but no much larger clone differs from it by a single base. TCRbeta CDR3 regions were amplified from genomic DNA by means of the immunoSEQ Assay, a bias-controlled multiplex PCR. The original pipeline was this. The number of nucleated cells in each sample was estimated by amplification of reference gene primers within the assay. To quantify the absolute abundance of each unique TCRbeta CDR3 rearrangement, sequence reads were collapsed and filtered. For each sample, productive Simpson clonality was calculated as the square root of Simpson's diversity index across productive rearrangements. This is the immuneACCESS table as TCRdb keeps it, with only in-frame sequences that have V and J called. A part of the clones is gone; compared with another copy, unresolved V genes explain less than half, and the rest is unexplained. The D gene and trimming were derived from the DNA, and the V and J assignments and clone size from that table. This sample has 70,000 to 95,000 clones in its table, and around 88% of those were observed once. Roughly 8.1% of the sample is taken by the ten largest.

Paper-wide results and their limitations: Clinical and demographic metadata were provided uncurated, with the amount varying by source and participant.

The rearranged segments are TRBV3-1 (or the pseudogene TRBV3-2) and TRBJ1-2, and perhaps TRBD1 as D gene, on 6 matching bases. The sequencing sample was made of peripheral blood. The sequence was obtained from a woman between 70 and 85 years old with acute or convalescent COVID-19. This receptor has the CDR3 CASSPTGKLWSYTF. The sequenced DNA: TGTGCCAGCAGCCCGACAGGAAAACTATGGAGCTACACCTTC.